The 27 T cell receptor beta chains given below trace back to one sample, sequenced in a study of T-cell reconstitution after alpha-beta-depleted transplantation in children (dated by TCRdb to the mid-2010s). Library creation used PCR. Data came from an Illumina HiSeq 2500. TCR library preparation used molecular barcoding, with unique molecular identifiers applied to normalize quantification of the TCRbeta repertoire. Using fastp trimming at Q25 and MiXCR clonotype assembly, TCRdb reanalyzed the public sequencing data and kept in-frame beta chains. Every distinct CDR3 protein forms one entry, paired with its most common genes and DNA. For this sample the table gives 350,000 to 400,000 distinct CDR3 sequences, of which about 20% were detected only once. Of the sample, approximately 3.9% falls within the top ten clones. The specimen comprised PBMCs from the stem cell graft donor, sampled from the stem cell graft. The receptors here all came from a human donor who donated a stem cell graft to a child with acute myeloid leukemia.

The chain employs TRBV10-1 and TRBJ2-7, with 8 bases matching TRBD1. J lost 5 bases, V lost 3 bases, and 6 bases had no gene match. This CDR3 is 14 amino acids long. The germline V gene has CDR1 WNHNN and CDR2 SYGVQD (reference sequence). The CDR3 nucleotides are TGCGCCAGCAGTGAAACAGGGGGGTCCCACGAGCAGTACTTC. As protein: CASSETGGSHEQYF.

This clonotype was found many times. V gene TRBV6-6 combines with J gene TRBJ2-1; no clear D gene. The CDR3 loop spans 12 amino acids. V lost 3 bases to trimming and J lost 7 bases, with 7 bases between them. Germline V gives CDR1 MNHNY, CDR2 SVGAGI (reference sequence). CDR3: CASSYESNEQFF. CDR3 DNA sequence: TGTGCCAGCAGTTATGAATCTAATGAGCAGTTCTTC.

This sequence joins TRBV12-3 or TRBV12-4 and TRBJ1-2, with TRBD1 matching over 10 bases. J lost 8 bases, V lost 6 bases, and 6 bases had no gene match. The CDR3 consists of 13 residues. CDR3 loop: CASSYGTGEGYTF. The DNA for the CDR3 is TGTGCCAGCAGCTACGGGACAGGGGAAGGCTACACCTTC.

V and J are TRBV25-1 and TRBJ2-3; perhaps TRBD2 as D (5 bases). Trimming took 1 base from V and 9 from J, leaving 11 bases between them. Germline-derived CDR1 and CDR2 are MGHDK and SYGVNS. This CDR3 region has 13 residues. In DNA, the CDR3 is TGTGCCAGCAGTGAATTCGAAGGCGGGACGCAGTATTTT. Amino acids: CASSEFEGGTQYF.

The chain joins TRBV11-3 to TRBJ2-7; 9 bases map to TRBD2. After removal of 3 bases from V and 3 bases from J, the junction contained 12 bases not matched to a gene. CDR1 is SGHNT and CDR2 is YENEEA in the germline V gene. This CDR3 comprises 17 residues. The CDR3 DNA follows: TGTGCCAGCAGCTTGAGTCTCCGGACTAGCGAGAACTACGAGCAGTACTTC. It translates to CASSLSLRTSENYEQYF.

This clonotype was seen ten or more times. The chain couples TRBV2 to TRBJ2-7; 8 nucleotides align to TRBD2. V shed 6 bases and J 5 bases; nucleotides not matched to a gene: 6. CDR3 size: 13 residues. The germline gives CDR1 SNHLY, CDR2 FYNNEI. Here the CDR3 DNA reads TGTGCCAGCAGAAAACTAGCGGAAAACGAGCAGTACTTC. This codes for CASRKLAENEQYF. The full variable domain, with the rest looked up from reference TRBV2 and TRBJ2-7, is EPEVTQTPSHQVTQMGQEVILRCVPISNHLYFYWYRQILGQKVEFLVSFYNNEISEKSEIFDDQFSVERPDGSNFTLKIRSTKLEDSAMYFCASRKLAENEQYFGPGTRLTVT.

This clonotype occurred many times. V usage is TRBV20-1 and J usage is TRBJ2-1; weak D call: TRBD2 (5 bases). There are 14 residues in the CDR3. Germline CDR1 and CDR2: DFQATT and SNEGSKA (reference sequence). V lost 2 bases, J lost 4 bases, and 12 bases lay in between. This chain's CDR3 is CSARKGVGYNEQFF. CDR3 in DNA: TGCAGTGCTAGAAAGGGAGTGGGTTACAATGAGCAGTTCTTC.

The table lists this clonotype with a few counts. The V call is TRBV9, the J call TRBJ2-5; weak D call: TRBD2 (5 bases). The CDR3 runs to 13 residues. The germline V gene has CDR1 SGDLS and CDR2 YYNGEE. Trimming shortened V by 4 bases and J by 1 base, and 8 bases separated the two germline ends. CDR3 loop: CASSTAVQETQYF. As DNA, the CDR3 is TGTGCCAGCAGCACAGCGGTCCAAGAGACCCAGTACTTC.

This chain links TRBV12-3 or TRBV12-4 with TRBJ2-1, with TRBD2 matching 9 bases. The CDR3 has 17 residues. After removal of 4 bases from V and 3 bases from J, the junction contained 10 bases not matched to a gene. The DNA of the CDR3 is TGTGCCAGCAGTTCCCTATTAGCGGGAGCCCGCTACAATGAGCAGTTCTTC. Translation gives CASSSLLAGARYNEQFF.

This chain joins TRBV5-1 and TRBJ2-1; either TRBD1 or TRBD2 may supply D (5 bases each). The germline V gene encodes CDR1 SGHRS and CDR2 YFSETQ. There are 15 residues in the CDR3. Between the trimmed V and J ends, which lost 2 bases and 5 bases, there was a span of 14 bases. The CDR3 loop is CASSLLGVWDNEQFF. In DNA form, the CDR3 reads TGCGCCAGCAGCTTACTAGGGGTCTGGGACAATGAGCAGTTCTTC. Drawing the rest from reference TRBV5-1 and TRBJ2-1, the complete variable domain is KAGVTQTPRYLIKTRGQQVTLSCSPISGHRSVSWYQQTPGQGLQFLFEYFSETQRNKGNFPGRFSGRQFSNSRSEMNVSTLELGDSALYLCASSLLGVWDNEQFFGPGTRLTVL.

This clonotype was detected a few times. The rearrangement links TRBV5-1 to TRBJ1-4; possible D gene TRBD1, 5 bases. Germline V gene lookup returns CDR1 SGHRS and CDR2 YFSETQ. The CDR3 length is 16 residues. The V and J ends lost 0 bases and 7 bases respectively, with 16 bases between them. The CDR3 DNA reads TGCGCCAGCAGCTTGGAAGGGGACTGGGTAACTGAAAAACTGTTTTTT. Its translation: CASSLEGDWVTEKLFF. Combining the CDR3 with reference TRBV5-1 and TRBJ1-4 gives the whole variable domain KAGVTQTPRYLIKTRGQQVTLSCSPISGHRSVSWYQQTPGQGLQFLFEYFSETQRNKGNFPGRFSGRQFSNSRSEMNVSTLELGDSALYLCASSLEGDWVTEKLFFGSGTQLSVL.

This rearrangement joins TRBV20-1 to TRBJ2-1; 10 bases are shared with TRBD2. The CDR3 length is 14 residues. Germline values: CDR1 DFQATT, CDR2 SNEGSKA (reference sequence). V lost 5 bases, J lost 5 bases, and 6 bases stayed unmatched. The CDR3 DNA sequence: TGCAGTGCTCTTAGCGGGAGGTTCGACAATGAGCAGTTCTTC. This codes for CSALSGRFDNEQFF.

The CDR3 reads CSGGVVAEAFF. For the CDR3, the DNA is TGCAGCGGAGGGGTGGTCGCTGAAGCTTTCTTT. V and J are TRBV29-1 and TRBJ1-1; tentatively, D is TRBD1 (5 bases). CDR3 length equals 11 residues. The ends were cut back, 7 bases at V and 6 bases at J, with 12 bases in the middle. Looked up from germline, CDR1 is SQVTM and CDR2 is ANQGSEA.

As regards this clonotype: Mismatch with germline at one junction end may stem from a read error. The chain uses TRBV20-1 and TRBJ1-6; 8 nucleotides match TRBD1. CDR3 length: 16 amino acids. CDR1 and CDR2 from the germline V gene are DFQATT and SNEGSKA (reference sequence). The CDR3 is CCARDRTGFYNSPLHF. Here the CDR3 DNA reads TGCTGTGCTAGAGATCGGACAGGGTTCTATAATTCACCCCTCCACTTT.

This clonotype was counted ten times or more. The chain recombines TRBV7-8 with TRBJ2-1; 11 bases line up with TRBD1. CDR1 is SGHVS and CDR2 is FQNEAQ in the germline V gene. The CDR3 contains 14 residues. Trimming took 1 base from V and 12 from J; bases not matched to a gene: 5. Here the CDR3 DNA reads TGTGCCAGCAGCTTAGTGGGACAGGGGGGTGGGCAGTTCTTC. Its protein is CASSLVGQGGGQFF.

In this sample, this clonotype turned up a few times. The chain combines TRBV24-1 with TRBJ2-7, with D hard to call. The ends were cut back, 3 bases at V and 4 bases at J, with 9 bases in the middle. There are 13 residues in the CDR3. Looked up from germline, CDR1 is KGHDR and CDR2 is SFDVKD. CDR3 residues: CATSDTLRYEQYF. The CDR3 nucleotides read TGTGCCACCAGTGATACCCTGCGGTACGAGCAGTACTTC.

The table lists this clonotype with a few counts. V usage is TRBV28 and J usage is TRBJ1-4; TRBD1 matches 8 bases. Losses at the gene ends were 2 bases for V and 8 bases for J; bases not matched to a gene: 7. Germline CDR1 reads MDHEN; CDR2 reads SYDVKM. The CDR3 spans 15 residues. The CDR3 here is CASSLIGQGEEKLFF. The CDR3 DNA reads TGTGCCAGCAGTTTAATAGGACAGGGCGAAGAAAAACTGTTTTTT.

This clonotype was counted a few times. The chain carries TRBV7-2 and TRBJ1-5; D is possibly TRBD1 (5 bases). This CDR3 is built from 16 residues. Germline CDR1 reads SGHTA; CDR2 reads FQGNSA. V lost 0 bases and J lost 4, with 13 bases in between. The CDR3 sequence: CASSLAGRANNQPQHF. DNA for the CDR3: TGTGCCAGCAGCTTAGCGGGCAGGGCTAATAATCAGCCCCAGCATTTT. Based on the CDR3 plus reference TRBV7-2 and TRBJ1-5, the full variable domain is GAGVSQSPSNKVTEKGKDVELRCDPISGHTALYWYRQSLGQGLEFLIYFQGNSAPDKSGLPSDRFSAERTGGSVSTLTIQRTQQEDSAVYLCASSLAGRANNQPQHFGDGTRLSIL.

This clonotype was recorded a few times. This chain connects TRBV29-1 to TRBJ2-2; D call uncertain. Trimming pared 5 bases from V and 6 bases from J, leaving 16 bases between. This CDR3 comprises 14 residues. CDR1 is SQVTM and CDR2 is ANQGSEA in the germline V gene. The CDR3 region has the DNA TGCAGCGTTCTCAAAAAGACCGGGTCCGGGGAGCTGTTTTTT. Translated, it gives CSVLKKTGSGELFF.

This clonotype was found a few times. The rearrangement uses TRBV11-2 and TRBJ2-1; D might be TRBD1 (6 bases). In germline, CDR1 is SGHAT, CDR2 FQNNGV. This CDR3 contains 15 residues. Trimming took off 7 bases at V and 0 bases at J, with 13 bases between the two ends. The CDR3 DNA reads TGTGCCAGCAACCGACAGGACAGCTCCTACAATGAGCAGTTCTTC. This translates into CASNRQDSSYNEQFF.

The chain carries TRBV29-1 and TRBJ2-1; no reliable D call. This CDR3 has 13 residues. The germline V and J ends were trimmed by 1 base and 8 bases, with 12 bases remaining between them. Germline V gene lookup returns CDR1 SQVTM and CDR2 ANQGSEA. The CDR3 spells CSVEGANPHEQFF. CDR3 in DNA: TGCAGCGTTGAAGGGGCCAACCCCCATGAGCAGTTCTTC.

The chain uses TRBV9 and TRBJ2-1; D may be TRBD2 (5 bases). Germline V gene data show CDR1 as SGDLS and CDR2 as YYNGEE. The CDR3 contains 13 residues. V gave up 8 bases and J gave up 3 bases, with 12 bases separating them. CDR3 sequence reads: CASSREYYNEQFF. The CDR3 nucleotides read TGTGCCAGTTCTAGGGAGTACTACAATGAGCAGTTCTTC.

This clonotype was recorded at least ten times. The rearrangement links TRBV9 to TRBJ2-1, with 11 positions matching TRBD2. CDR1 is SGDLS, CDR2 YYNGEE, per germline. This CDR3 has 15 residues. Losses at the gene ends were 2 bases for V and 7 bases for J; bases not matched to a gene: 5. Written as DNA, the CDR3 is TGTGCCAGCAGCGTTACTAGCGGGAGTAGGAATGAGCAGTTCTTC. Translated: CASSVTSGSRNEQFF.

This clonotype showed up many times. V usage is TRBV6-1 and J usage is TRBJ2-1; D perhaps matches TRBD1 (5 bases). CDR3 size: 13 residues. V was pared by 7 bases and J by 4 bases, with 11 bases between. Per the germline V gene, CDR1 is MNHNS and CDR2 is SASEGT. The DNA of the CDR3 is TGTGCCAGCACAAGGGGCGGATACAATGAGCAGTTCTTC. Translated: CASTRGGYNEQFF.

The J gene is TRBJ2-5, the V gene TRBV20-1; TRBD1 agrees at 10 bases. Trimming took 0 bases from V and 5 from J; bases not matched to a gene: 9. This CDR3 spans 16 amino acids. Germline V CDR1 and CDR2: DFQATT, SNEGSKA (reference sequence). The DNA for the CDR3 is TGCAGTGCTAGAGACCGGGACAGGGGTCTAGGGGAGACCCAGTACTTC. It specifies CSARDRDRGLGETQYF.

This clonotype was counted between two and nine times. The V call is TRBV28, the J call TRBJ1-6, with 8 bases aligning to TRBD1. The length of the CDR3 is 16 residues. J gave up 7 bases and V 3 bases, and 8 bases lay outside the gene matches. Germline assignment: CDR1 MDHEN and CDR2 SYDVKM. DNA of the CDR3: TGTGCCAGCAGTTTTGACAGGGGAGTGAAGAATTCACCCCTCCACTTT. It translates to CASSFDRGVKNSPLHF.

This chain links TRBV7-6 with TRBJ2-5; D may be TRBD1 or TRBD2 (7 bases each). Per the germline V gene, CDR1 is SGHVS and CDR2 is FNYEAQ. V was clipped by 1 base and J by 5 bases, with 17 bases between them. The CDR3 totals 16 residues. The CDR3 protein is CASSLGAGGAHETQYF. In DNA form, the CDR3 reads TGTGCCAGCAGCTTAGGGGCAGGGGGGGCGCATGAGACCCAGTACTTC.